This T cell receptor beta chain was captured in a study of metastatic and nonmetastatic thyroid tumors. Overall study findings and caveats: Across blood and tumor, TCR beta diversity in malignant thyroid tumors was reportedly significantly higher than in benign nodules.

As concerns this clone: Its antigen is not known.

No patient had received any treatment before thyroid surgery. The length of the CDR3 is 15 residues. CDR1 DFQATT and CDR2 SNEGSKA come from the germline V gene (reference sequence). V was clipped by 0 bases and J by 0 bases, with 11 bases between them. Under the authors' procedure: In papillary thyroid cancer, a distant-metastasis classifier was built using CDR3 differences across clinicopathological groups. TCRdb re-called clones from the PCR reads using MiXCR. For this entry, the V and J calls and clone size follow TCRdb and not the study's own pipeline. The sample contains 35,000 to 40,000 clones, more than 25% of which appear only once.

This receptor was identified in a male donor with papillary thyroid cancer or a benign thyroid nodule (not recorded which). Some clones in this sample may be carry-over from other donors' samples. V gene TRBV20-1 combines with J gene TRBJ1-2; D might be TRBD1 (6 bases). Sequenced input: blood. The CDR3 loop is CSARDLQGTNYGYTF. The CDR3 DNA is TGCAGTGCTAGAGATTTACAGGGCACTAACTATGGCTACACCTTC.